What follows describes a single T cell receptor beta chain. The antigen remains unidentified. The record originates from a study of liver allograft versus peripheral blood T cells. Whole-study context: Graft-liver T cell receptor repertoires were compared against recipient peripheral blood repertoires.

The ends were cut back, 4 bases at V and 6 bases at J, with 7 bases in the middle. Germline-derived CDR1 and CDR2 are LGHDT and YNNKEL (reference sequence). The CDR3 is 12 residues long. TCRdb reanalysed the reads using MiXCR and keeps one entry per CDR3 protein. The repertoire holds thousands of distinct CDR3 sequences, with roughly 17% as singletons. Study-wide results and caveats: In liver allografts, T cell receptor repertoires reportedly differed from the repertoires found in peripheral blood.

This clonotype was sampled from a human patient who had a liver transplant. Some T cells may trace back to the graft donor. The chain is built from TRBV3-1 and TRBJ2-1, with D unresolved. CDR3 DNA sequence: TGTGCCAGCAGCCTGAGCGTCAATGAGCAGTTCTTC. It specifies CASSLSVNEQFF.